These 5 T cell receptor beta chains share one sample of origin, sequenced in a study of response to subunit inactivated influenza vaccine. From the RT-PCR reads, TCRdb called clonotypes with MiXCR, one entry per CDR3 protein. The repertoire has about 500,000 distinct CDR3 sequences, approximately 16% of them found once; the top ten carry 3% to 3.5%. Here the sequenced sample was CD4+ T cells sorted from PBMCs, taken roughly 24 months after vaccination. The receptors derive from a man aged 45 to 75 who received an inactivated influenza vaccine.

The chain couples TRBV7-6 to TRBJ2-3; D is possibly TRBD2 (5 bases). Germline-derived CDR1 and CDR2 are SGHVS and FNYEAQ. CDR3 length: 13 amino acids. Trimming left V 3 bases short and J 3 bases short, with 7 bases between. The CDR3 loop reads CASSLKRTDTQYF. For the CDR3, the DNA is TGTGCCAGCAGCTTGAAGCGGACAGATACGCAGTATTTT.

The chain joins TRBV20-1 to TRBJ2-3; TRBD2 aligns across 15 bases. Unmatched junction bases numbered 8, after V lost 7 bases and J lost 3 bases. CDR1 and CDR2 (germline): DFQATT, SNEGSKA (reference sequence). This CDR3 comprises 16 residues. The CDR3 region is CSGSGLAGGPTDTQYF. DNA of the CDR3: TGCAGTGGTTCCGGACTAGCGGGGGGGCCTACAGATACGCAGTATTTT.

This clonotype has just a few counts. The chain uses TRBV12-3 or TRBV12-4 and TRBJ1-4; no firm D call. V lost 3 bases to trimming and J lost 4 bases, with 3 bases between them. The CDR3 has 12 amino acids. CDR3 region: CASSLHNEKLFF. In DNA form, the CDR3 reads TGTGCCAGCAGTTTGCATAATGAAAAACTGTTTTTT.

The CDR3 sequence: CASSRVNFLYNEQFF. As DNA, the CDR3 is TGTGCCAGCAGTAGGGTCAACTTCTTATACAATGAGCAGTTCTTC. The chain joins TRBV6-2 or TRBV6-3 to TRBJ2-1; D gene ambiguous. This CDR3 has 15 amino acids. The germline V and J ends were trimmed by 5 bases and 4 bases, with 15 bases remaining between them. The germline CDR1 and CDR2 sequences are MNHEY and SVGEGT.

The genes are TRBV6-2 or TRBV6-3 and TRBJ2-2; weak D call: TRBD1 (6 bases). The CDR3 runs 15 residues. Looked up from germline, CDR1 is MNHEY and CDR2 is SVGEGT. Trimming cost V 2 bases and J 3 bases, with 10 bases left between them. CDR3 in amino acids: CASSYVSGDTGELFF. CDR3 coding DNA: TGTGCCAGCAGTTACGTTTCAGGGGACACCGGGGAGCTGTTTTTT.